These T cell receptor beta chains were read from a single sample in a study of shared clonotypes between healthy human individuals. Profiling relied on immunoSEQ multiplex PCR, and the TCRdb table lists in-frame clones only, not all of them. There are around 600,000 clones in the sample; roughly 98% occur only once, and approximately 0.33% lies in the top ten. The sample taken for sequencing was naive CD8+ T cells sorted from blood. All receptors derive from a man aged 30-40 years in good health. Both conserved end residues are part of each CDR3. D genes are given only for firm matches. Clone size is not always given. Where it is, it says once, few, many or a class for expanded clones.

clone size	V gene	D gene	J gene	CDR3 DNA	CDR3 protein
-	TRBV11-2	-	TRBJ2-1	TGTGCCAGCAGCTTAGAAGCCGCCCGCTCCTACAATGAGCAGTTCTTC	CASSLEAARSYNEQFF
-	TRBV27	-	TRBJ2-7	TGTGCCAGCAACGGCGCACAGGGAGCCTACGAGCAGTACTTC	CASNGAQGAYEQYF
-	TRBV19	-	TRBJ2-7	TGTGCCAGTAGTGGATCCTACGAGCAGTACTTC	CASSGSYEQYF
-	TRBV4-1	TRBD2	TRBJ2-1	TGCGCCAGCAGCCAGCCAGGACTAGCGTACAATGAGCAGTTCTTC	CASSQPGLAYNEQFF
-	TRBV9	-	TRBJ2-7	TGTGCCAGCAGCCCCCGGCCCAGTCACATCTACGAGCAGTACTTC	CASSPRPSHIYEQYF
-	TRBV7-8	-	TRBJ2-7	TGTGCCAGCAGCTTAGGGGCGGGACCGGTATACGAGCAGTACTTC	CASSLGAGPVYEQYF
-	TRBV4-2	TRBD1	TRBJ2-7	TGTGCCAGCAGCCAAGAAGGACAGGGGACCTACGAGCAGTACTTC	CASSQEGQGTYEQYF
-	TRBV29-1	-	TRBJ2-2	TGCAGCGTTAGCGACCGAACCGGGGAGCTGTTTTTT	CSVSDRTGELFF
-	TRBV2	TRBD1	TRBJ2-7	TGTGCCATCTCAGGCCGGGACAGGGTGACCCGCGAGCAGTACTTC	CAISGRDRVTREQYF
once	TRBV29-1	TRBD1	TRBJ1-2	TGCAGCGTCGACACAGGGGAGGGTTATGGCTACACCTTC	CSVDTGEGYGYTF
-	TRBV27	-	TRBJ2-1	TGTGCCAGCAGTTTATTGTTGGGGGACCGATACAATGAGCAGTTCTTC	CASSLLLGDRYNEQFF
-	TRBV30	-	TRBJ2-3	TGTGCCTGGAGTGTAGCGGTTACTAGCACAGATACGCAGTATTTT	CAWSVAVTSTDTQYF
-	TRBV27	TRBD2	TRBJ2-7	TGTGCCAGCAGTCCAGAAGCGGGAGGTATATCGTACGAGCAGTACTTC	CASSPEAGGISYEQYF
-	TRBV29-1	TRBD2	TRBJ2-1	TGCAGCGTCTACGGACTAGCGGGAGGGATCGATGAGCAGTTCTTC	CSVYGLAGGIDEQFF
-	TRBV5-1	TRBD2	TRBJ2-7	TGCGCCAGCAGCTCGACTAGCGGGAGGGCGAACGAGCAGTACTTC	CASSSTSGRANEQYF